This entry lists 9 T cell receptor beta chains sequenced from one sample in a study of blood T cell repertoires in COVID-19. TCRdb keeps only in-frame clones here, not all; method: immunoSEQ multiplex PCR. This repertoire shows roughly 200,000 clones, roughly 80% found once; its top ten account for about 14%. Sequencing was performed on peripheral blood. The receptors here all came from a man aged 45-65 years who had recovered from COVID-19.

The genes are TRBV27 and TRBJ2-3, with 11 positions matching TRBD2. The V gene's germline CDR1 is MNHEY and CDR2 SMNVEV (reference sequence). Germline trimming cut 6 bases from V and 1 base from J; bases unmatched to any gene: 0. The CDR3 covers 14 residues. The CDR3 region has the DNA TGTGCCAGCAGGACTAGCGGGGGCACAGATACGCAGTATTTT. It specifies CASRTSGGTDTQYF.

This chain connects TRBV24-1 to TRBJ2-2, with 10 bases aligning to TRBD2. Trimming cost V 9 bases and J 3 bases; bases outside gene matches: 6. Germline loops: CDR1 KGHDR, CDR2 SFDVKD. The CDR3 consists of 15 residues. CDR3 bases: TGTGCCACCGGGGGGACTAGCGACCACACCGGGGAGCTGTTTTTT. Its protein product is CATGGTSDHTGELFF.

This clone showed up just a few times. In DNA form, the CDR3 reads TGTGCCAGCAGTAATTCCGGGACAGGGACCGAGCAGTACTTC. Translating it yields CASSNSGTGTEQYF. This chain connects TRBV2 to TRBJ2-7, with 9 bases matching TRBD1. The CDR3 consists of 14 residues. Trimming took 5 bases from V and 6 from J; bases not matched to a gene: 8. From germline, CDR1 is SNHLY and CDR2 FYNNEI.

This clone was picked up a small number of times. The chain joins TRBV6-1 to TRBJ1-5; 7 bases map to TRBD1. CDR3 length: 16 residues. The germline V gene encodes CDR1 MNHNS and CDR2 SASEGT. Trimming at V came to 4 bases and at J to 4 bases, leaving 10 bases not matched to a gene. CDR3 coding DNA: TGTGCCAGCAGTGTCCATGGGGGACAGTCTAATCAGCCCCAGCATTTT. Translating it yields CASSVHGGQSNQPQHF.

This clone was counted a few times. V gene TRBV12-3 or TRBV12-4 combines with J gene TRBJ1-2; the D is unclear. This CDR3 region has 13 residues. V was clipped by 4 bases and J by 6 bases, with 12 bases between them. CDR3 residues: CASSSRPVDGYTF. For the CDR3, the DNA is TGTGCCAGCAGTTCCAGGCCAGTGGATGGCTACACCTTC.

The V call is TRBV19, the J call TRBJ2-1; 10 bases agree with TRBD2. The ends lost 6 bases at V and 1 base at J; junction bases unmatched: 21. The CDR3 totals 21 residues. Germline CDR1 LNHDA, CDR2 SQIVND (reference sequence). This CDR3 reads CASRNRGSRIAGGSSYNEQFF. Here the CDR3 DNA reads TGTGCCAGTAGAAACAGGGGGTCGCGGATAGCGGGAGGTTCGTCCTACAATGAGCAGTTCTTC.

The V and J genes are TRBV27 and TRBJ2-7; D is perhaps TRBD1 (6 bases). CDR3 length: 18 residues. The V end lost 6 bases, the J end lost 3 bases, and 27 bases lay between the germline ends. Germline V gene sequence: CDR1 MNHEY, CDR2 SMNVEV (reference sequence). In nucleotides, the CDR3 is TGTGCCAGCAGCCCCTCCGCCGCAAACAGGGACCCGAACTACGAGCAGTACTTC. This sequence encodes CASSPSAANRDPNYEQYF.

The chain employs TRBV2 and TRBJ1-1, with 9 bases lining up with TRBD1. This CDR3 region has 14 residues. Germline V lookup: CDR1 SNHLY, CDR2 FYNNEI. V gave up 6 bases and J gave up 2 bases; unmatched junction bases: 4. CDR3 residues: CASRLDRGNTEAFF. In DNA form, the CDR3 reads TGTGCCAGCAGGCTGGACAGGGGAAACACTGAAGCTTTCTTT.

The chain is built from TRBV21-1 and TRBJ2-2; the table gives TRBD2 as D, unverified against the DNA. TRBV21-1 is recorded as a pseudogene. The CDR3 sequence is 15 residues long. The CDR3 region is CASRSWTSATGELFF. CDR3 nucleotides: TGTGCCAGCAGATCCTGGACTAGCGCTACCGGGGAGCTGTTTTTT.